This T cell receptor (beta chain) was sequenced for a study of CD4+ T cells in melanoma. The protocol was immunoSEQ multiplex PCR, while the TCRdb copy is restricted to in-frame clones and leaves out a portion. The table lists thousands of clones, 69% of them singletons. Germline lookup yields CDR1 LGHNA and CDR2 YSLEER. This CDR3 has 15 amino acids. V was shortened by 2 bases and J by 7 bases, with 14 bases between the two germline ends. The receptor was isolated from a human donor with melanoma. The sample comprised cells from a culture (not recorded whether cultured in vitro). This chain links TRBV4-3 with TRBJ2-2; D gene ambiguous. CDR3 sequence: CASSQMTATLGELFF. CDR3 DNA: TGCGCCAGCAGCCAAATGACTGCCACCCTCGGGGAGCTGTTTTTT.